This passage covers 28 T cell receptor beta chains from one sample sequenced in a study of cytomegalovirus exposure and HLA in healthy donors. With 60 Vbeta and 13 Jbeta primers, the PCR was carried out. The assay was immunoSEQ multiplex PCR, and TCRdb's table has in-frame clones only and misses some. The sample has a few hundred thousand clones; about 83% are singletons. Sequenced input: PBMCs. These receptors were collected from a girl aged 10-17 years in good health and CMV-seronegative.

The chain employs TRBV5-1 and TRBJ2-5, with D possibly being TRBD2 (5 bases). The CDR3 has 16 amino acids. CDR1 SGHRS and CDR2 YFSETQ come from the germline V gene. The V end was cut by 2 bases, the J end by 2 bases, with 16 bases between. CDR3 protein: CASSFTGNVGQETQYF. In nucleotides, the CDR3 is TGCGCCAGCAGCTTCACGGGGAACGTCGGTCAAGAGACCCAGTACTTC.

This clone was seen more than once but under ten times. This rearrangement joins TRBV10-3 to TRBJ2-1, with D uncertain. Germline lookup yields CDR1 ENHRY and CDR2 SYGVKD. This CDR3 has 14 residues. The V and J ends lost 6 bases and 5 bases respectively, with 14 bases between them. The CDR3 protein is CAISELGPNNEQFF. CDR3 coding DNA: TGTGCCATCAGCGAGCTGGGCCCCAACAATGAGCAGTTCTTC.

The rearrangement joins TRBV12-5 to TRBJ2-1; no clear D. Germline lookup yields CDR1 LGHNT and CDR2 FRNRAP. This CDR3 comprises 12 residues. V gave up 1 base and J gave up 9 bases, with 7 bases separating them. The CDR3 spells CASGLGVGEQFF. CDR3 in DNA: TGTGCTAGTGGTTTGGGTGTCGGTGAGCAGTTCTTC.

The chain is built from TRBV6-6 and TRBJ2-7; 9 bases are shared with TRBD1. CDR1 and CDR2 from the germline V gene are MNHNY and SVGAGI (reference sequence). V lost 5 bases, J lost 4 bases, and 9 bases stayed unmatched. The CDR3 runs to 15 residues. CDR3 sequence reads: CASSPAPDRGYEQYF. CDR3 nucleotide sequence: TGTGCCAGCAGTCCCGCCCCGGACAGGGGATACGAGCAGTACTTC.

The chain carries TRBV5-6 and TRBJ2-3, with no clear D. V was shortened by 0 bases and J by 6 bases, with 14 bases between the two germline ends. Germline loops: CDR1 SGHDT, CDR2 YYEEEE. The CDR3 is made up of 15 amino acids. The CDR3 DNA reads TGTGCCAGCAGCTTGGGCGCTAGTGGTTCGGATACGCAGTATTTT. Encoded protein: CASSLGASGSDTQYF.

This clone appeared a single time. V and J are TRBV2 and TRBJ1-1; D gene uncertain. V gave up 4 bases and J gave up 4 bases, with 13 bases separating them. The CDR3 has 14 residues. Germline lookup yields CDR1 SNHLY and CDR2 FYNNEI. As DNA, the CDR3 is TGTGCCAGCAGTGGCACCTCGTCCAGCACTGAAGCTTTCTTT. This translates into CASSGTSSSTEAFF.

The chain joins TRBV7-7 to TRBJ2-1; 9 bases fit TRBD2. The length of the CDR3 is 16 residues. The ends lost 5 bases at V and 2 bases at J; junction bases unmatched: 7. Germline assignment: CDR1 SSHAT and CDR2 FNYEAQ (reference sequence). CDR3 nucleotide sequence: TGTGCCAGCAGCGGATCCGGGACTAGCCCCTACAATGAGCAGTTCTTC. This translates into CASSGSGTSPYNEQFF.

This clone was counted a single time. The chain recombines TRBV27 with TRBJ1-1; D might be TRBD1 (5 bases). This CDR3 has 13 amino acids. The V gene's germline CDR1 is MNHEY and CDR2 SMNVEV (reference sequence). V lost 3 bases and J lost 4, with 9 bases in between. CDR3 in amino acids: CASSLGGGTEAFF. The CDR3 coding sequence is TGTGCCAGCAGTTTGGGGGGGGGCACTGAAGCTTTCTTT.

The chain employs TRBV27 and TRBJ2-1; 15 bases match TRBD2. This CDR3 spans 15 amino acids. Per the germline V gene, CDR1 is MNHEY and CDR2 is SMNVEV (reference sequence). Trimming at V came to 4 bases and at J to 8 bases, leaving 3 bases not matched to a gene. In DNA, the CDR3 is TGTGCCAGCAGTTCCGGACTAGCGGGAGGGTATGAGCAGTTCTTC. Translating gives CASSSGLAGGYEQFF.

The V call is TRBV28, the J call TRBJ1-1; possibly TRBD1 for D (6 bases). CDR3 size: 13 residues. Germline V lookup: CDR1 MDHEN, CDR2 SYDVKM. V was pared by 6 bases and J by 5 bases, with 13 bases between. Written as DNA, the CDR3 is TGTGCCAGCAGCGTCAGGGGAAATACTGAAGCTTTCTTT. Protein product: CASSVRGNTEAFF.

V gene TRBV19 combines with J gene TRBJ2-7; TRBD2 matches 12 bases. Per germline, CDR1 LNHDA and CDR2 SQIVND (reference sequence). V was pared by 3 bases and J by 5 bases, with 8 bases of the junction left unmatched. The CDR3 covers 16 residues. The CDR3, as DNA: TGTGCCAGTAGTATCTCTAGCGGGAGGGCCCTCCACGAGCAGTACTTC. Its protein is CASSISSGRALHEQYF.

This clone was seen a handful of times. This CDR3 is CASSDRAGAAYEQYF. CDR3 nucleotide sequence: TGTGCCAGCAGTGACCGGGCTGGGGCGGCCTACGAGCAGTACTTC. The V gene is TRBV28, the J gene TRBJ2-7; the D gene is possibly TRBD1 (5 bases). Per germline, CDR1 MDHEN and CDR2 SYDVKM. The CDR3 extends over 15 amino acids. Trimming stripped 5 bases from V and 2 bases from J, with 16 bases between.

The chain uses TRBV29-1 and TRBJ1-2; 7 nucleotides match TRBD1. The CDR3 runs 16 residues. The germline CDR1 and CDR2 sequences are SQVTM and ANQGSEA. J lost 4 bases, V lost 4 bases, and 15 bases had no gene match. The DNA for the CDR3 is TGCAGCGTTGTCTCGACGAACCGGGACAGAGCCTATGGCTACACCTTC. Amino acid sequence: CSVVSTNRDRAYGYTF.

The chain uses TRBV6-6 and TRBJ1-1; 8 bases are a match to TRBD1. CDR3 length: 14 residues. Germline V gene lookup returns CDR1 MNHNY and CDR2 SVGAGI (reference sequence). With 6 bases clipped from V and 4 bases from J, the junction kept 7 bases outside the gene matches. The CDR3, as DNA: TGTGCCAGCAGATCCATAACAGGGGGCACTGAAGCTTTCTTT. Protein: CASRSITGGTEAFF.

The rearrangement joins TRBV4-3 to TRBJ1-1; D gene uncertain. CDR1 and CDR2 (germline): LGHNA, YSLEER. The CDR3 totals 13 residues. The V end was cut by 4 bases, the J end by 3 bases, with 9 bases between. Written as DNA, the CDR3 is TGCGCCAGCAGCCGCGGTGGAGACACTGAAGCTTTCTTT. Translation: CASSRGGDTEAFF.

This clone has only one observation. The chain carries TRBV5-1 and TRBJ2-1, with 9 bases identical to TRBD2. Germline V lookup: CDR1 SGHRS, CDR2 YFSETQ. The junction had 12 bases not matched to a gene; V was cut back by 4 bases and J by 7 bases. The CDR3 runs 16 residues. CDR3 in amino acids: CASSALSGRLSNEQFF. The CDR3 DNA sequence: TGCGCCAGCAGCGCCCTAAGCGGGAGGTTATCAAATGAGCAGTTCTTC.

The chain carries TRBV19 and TRBJ1-1, with D tentatively TRBD1 (5 bases). Trimming removed 0 bases from V and 0 bases from J, with 8 bases in between. The CDR3 is 15 amino acids. Looked up from germline, CDR1 is LNHDA and CDR2 is SQIVND (reference sequence). The CDR3 nucleotides read TGTGCCAGTAGTATAGAGCAGGGCTTGAACACTGAAGCTTTCTTT. Its translation: CASSIEQGLNTEAFF. Looking up the rest from reference TRBV19 and TRBJ1-1 gives the full variable domain: DGGITQSPKYLFRKEGQNVTLSCEQNLNHDAMYWYRQDPGQGLRLIYYSQIVNDFQKGDIAEGYSVSREKKESFPLTVTSAQKNPTAFYLCASSIEQGLNTEAFFGQGTRLTVV.

This clone was recorded a few times. The CDR3 bases are TGTGCCAGCACATGGGACAGGGGCACCGGGGAGCTGTTTTTT. Protein sequence: CASTWDRGTGELFF. The V call is TRBV6-1, the J call TRBJ2-2; 10 bases are shared with TRBD1. V shed 7 bases and J 4 bases; nucleotides not matched to a gene: 3. Germline-derived CDR1 and CDR2 are MNHNS and SASEGT. The length of the CDR3 is 14 residues.

The chain joins TRBV6-5 to TRBJ1-2; TRBD1 is a possible D gene (5 bases). V lost 6 bases and J lost 3, with 17 bases in between. In germline, CDR1 is MNHEY, CDR2 SVGAGI. The CDR3 covers 15 residues. The CDR3: CASSDPRGVDYGYTF. CDR3 DNA sequence: TGTGCCAGCAGCGACCCTCGGGGGGTAGACTATGGCTACACCTTC.

J is TRBJ1-5 and V is TRBV28; D possibly corresponds to TRBD1 (6 bases). The CDR3 totals 14 residues. Germline CDR1 and CDR2: MDHEN and SYDVKM. The V and J ends lost 10 bases and 5 bases respectively, with 18 bases between them. DNA of the CDR3: TGTGCCACCCACCCGGGACAAGAGTATCAGCCCCAGCATTTT. It codes for CATHPGQEYQPQHF.

With respect to this clone: At one end, the junction sequence differs from germline, possibly due to a read error. CDR3 in DNA: TGTGCCAGCAGCCAAGTAACTACTAGCGGGAGGCGTTGCGGGGATTTT. Its protein product is CASSQVTTSGRRCGDF. The rearrangement joins TRBV4-2 to TRBJ2-3; 12 nucleotides match TRBD2. The germline V gene encodes CDR1 LGHNA and CDR2 YNFKEQ. The CDR3 runs 16 residues.

The chain recombines TRBV4-1 with TRBJ1-2, with a possible D match to TRBD1 (5 bases). This CDR3 has 17 amino acids. Trimming stripped 4 bases from V and 0 bases from J, with 18 bases between. Germline CDR1 and CDR2: MGHRA and YSYEKL. The CDR3 DNA is TGCGCCAGCAGCCCAGGAGGGACTGCGGAGGCTAACTATGGCTACACCTTC. Translated: CASSPGGTAEANYGYTF.

CDR3 in DNA: TGTGCCACCAGCACCCTCTTGGGGCGTTACTACGAGCAGTACTTC. Translating it yields CATSTLLGRYYEQYF. The V and J genes are TRBV15 and TRBJ2-7, with D maybe TRBD1 (5 bases). Trimming left V 4 bases short and J 3 bases short, with 16 bases between. This CDR3 has 15 amino acids. The V gene's germline CDR1 is LNHNV and CDR2 YYDKDF (reference sequence). The variable domain in full, with the rest retrieved from reference TRBV15 and TRBJ2-7, is DAMVIQNPRYQVTQFGKPVTLSCSQTLNHNVMYWYQQKSSQAPKLLFHYYDKDFNNEADTPDNFQSRRPNTSFCFLDIRSPGLGDTAMYLCATSTLLGRYYEQYFGPGTRLTVT.

The chain's CDR3 is CASIGGQRNTGELFF. CDR3 coding DNA: TGTGCCAGCATCGGGGGACAGAGAAACACCGGGGAGCTGTTTTTT. The genes are TRBV7-8 and TRBJ2-2; TRBD1 is a possible D gene (7 bases). The CDR3 runs to 15 residues. V was cut by 7 bases and J by 2 bases, with 14 bases left in between. Per germline, CDR1 SGHVS and CDR2 FQNEAQ.

This clone was recorded only once. The chain combines TRBV28 with TRBJ2-2; no clear D. CDR3 size: 15 residues. Trimming shortened V by 2 bases and J by 6 bases, and 13 bases separated the two germline ends. The germline gives CDR1 MDHEN, CDR2 SYDVKM. In DNA, the CDR3 is TGTGCCAGCAGTTTAGGAGATAGGAAAGCCGGGGAGCTGTTTTTT. Encoded protein: CASSLGDRKAGELFF.

This chain joins TRBV7-9 and TRBJ1-2; 7 bases map to TRBD1. CDR1 and CDR2 from the germline V gene are SEHNR and FQNEAQ (reference sequence). This CDR3 is 12 amino acids long. V gave up 5 bases and J gave up 8 bases; unmatched junction bases: 5. The CDR3 DNA sequence: TGTGCCAGCAGCACATGGACAGGCGGCTACACCTTC. It yields the protein CASSTWTGGYTF.

The CDR3 is CASSLVSQGARHGYTF. In nucleotides, the CDR3 is TGTGCCAGCAGCTTAGTCTCGCAGGGGGCGCGACACGGCTACACCTTC. The J gene is TRBJ1-2, the V gene TRBV7-2; 8 positions agree with TRBD1. Trimming cost V 1 base and J 8 bases; bases outside gene matches: 12. CDR3 size: 16 residues. Germline V lookup: CDR1 SGHTA, CDR2 FQGNSA.

The chain recombines TRBV7-3 with TRBJ2-5; D is unclear. Germline-derived CDR1 and CDR2 are SGHTA and FQGTGA. Trimming pared 1 base from V and 5 bases from J, leaving 8 bases between. The CDR3 extends over 13 amino acids. The CDR3 loop is CASSLNQVETQYF. The DNA of the CDR3 is TGTGCCAGCAGCTTAAATCAGGTTGAGACCCAGTACTTC. The full variable domain, in which reference TRBV7-3 and TRBJ2-5 provide the parts outside the CDR3, is GAGVSQTPSNKVTEKGKYVELRCDPISGHTALYWYRQSLGQGPEFLIYFQGTGAADDSGLPNDRFFAVRPEGSVSTLKIQRTERGDSAVYLCASSLNQVETQYFGPGTRLLVL.